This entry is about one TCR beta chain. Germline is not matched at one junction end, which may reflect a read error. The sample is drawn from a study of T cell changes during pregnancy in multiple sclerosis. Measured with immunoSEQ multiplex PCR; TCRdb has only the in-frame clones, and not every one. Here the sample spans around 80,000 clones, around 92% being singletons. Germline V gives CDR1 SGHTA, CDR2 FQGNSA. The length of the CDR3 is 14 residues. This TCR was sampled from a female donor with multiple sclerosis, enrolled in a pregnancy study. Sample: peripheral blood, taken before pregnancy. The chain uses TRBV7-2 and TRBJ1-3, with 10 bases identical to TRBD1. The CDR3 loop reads CASSLGTGGNTIYF. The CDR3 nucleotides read TGTGCCAGCAGCTTAGGGACAGGGGGAAATACCATATATTTT.